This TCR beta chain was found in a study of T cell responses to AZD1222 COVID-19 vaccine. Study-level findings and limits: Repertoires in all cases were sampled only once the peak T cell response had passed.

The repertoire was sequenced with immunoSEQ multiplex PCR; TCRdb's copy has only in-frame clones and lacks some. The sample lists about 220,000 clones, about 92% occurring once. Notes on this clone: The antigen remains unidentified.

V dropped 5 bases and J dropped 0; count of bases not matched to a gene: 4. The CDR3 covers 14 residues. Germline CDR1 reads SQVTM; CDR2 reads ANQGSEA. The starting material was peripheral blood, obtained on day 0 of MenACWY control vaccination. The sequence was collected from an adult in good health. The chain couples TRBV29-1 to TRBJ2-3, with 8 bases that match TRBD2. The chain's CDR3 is CSVTGRGSTDTQYF. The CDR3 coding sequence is TGCAGCGTTACCGGGAGGGGAAGCACAGATACGCAGTATTTT.